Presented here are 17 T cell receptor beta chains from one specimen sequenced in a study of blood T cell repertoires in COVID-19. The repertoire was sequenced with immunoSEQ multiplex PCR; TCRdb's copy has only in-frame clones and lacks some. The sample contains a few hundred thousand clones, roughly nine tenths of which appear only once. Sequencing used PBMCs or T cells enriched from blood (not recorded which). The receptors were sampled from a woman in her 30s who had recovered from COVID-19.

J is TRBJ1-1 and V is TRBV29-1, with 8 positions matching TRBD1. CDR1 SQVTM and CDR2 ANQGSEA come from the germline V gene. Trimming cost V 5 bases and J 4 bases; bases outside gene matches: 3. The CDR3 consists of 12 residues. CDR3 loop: CSVTTGGTEAFF. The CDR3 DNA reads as TGCAGCGTTACCACAGGGGGCACTGAAGCTTTCTTT. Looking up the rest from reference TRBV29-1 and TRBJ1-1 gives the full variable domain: SAVISQKPSRDICQRGTSLTIQCQVDSQVTMMFWYRQQPGQSLTLIATANQGSEATYESGFVIDKFPISRPNLTFSTLTVSNMSPEDSSIYLCSVTTGGTEAFFGQGTRLTVV.

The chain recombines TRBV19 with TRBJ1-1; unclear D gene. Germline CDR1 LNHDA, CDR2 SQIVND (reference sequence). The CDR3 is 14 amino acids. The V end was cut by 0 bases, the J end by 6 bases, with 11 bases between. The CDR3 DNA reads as TGTGCCAGTAGTATAGATCTGTCCCCAGCTGAAGCTTTCTTT. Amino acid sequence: CASSIDLSPAEAFF.

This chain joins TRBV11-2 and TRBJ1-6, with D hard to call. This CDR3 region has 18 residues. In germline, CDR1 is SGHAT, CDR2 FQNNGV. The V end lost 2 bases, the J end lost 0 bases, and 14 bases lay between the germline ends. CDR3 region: CASSLRLAASSYNSPLHF. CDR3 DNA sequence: TGTGCCAGCAGCTTAAGGTTGGCGGCGAGCTCCTATAATTCACCCCTCCACTTT.

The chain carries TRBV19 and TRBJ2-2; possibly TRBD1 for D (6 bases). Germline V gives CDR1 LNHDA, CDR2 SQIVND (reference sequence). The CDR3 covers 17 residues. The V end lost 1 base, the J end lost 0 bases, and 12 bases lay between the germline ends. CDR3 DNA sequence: TGTGCCAGTAGTATAGCGGCCGGGACAACGAACACCGGGGAGCTGTTTTTT. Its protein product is CASSIAAGTTNTGELFF.

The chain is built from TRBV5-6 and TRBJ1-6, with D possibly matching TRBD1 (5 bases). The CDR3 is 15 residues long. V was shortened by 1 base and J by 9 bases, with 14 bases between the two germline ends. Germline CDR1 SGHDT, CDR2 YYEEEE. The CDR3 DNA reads TGTGCCAGCAGCTTGCTGGGCAGGGAGGCTTCACCCCTCCACTTT. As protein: CASSLLGREASPLHF.

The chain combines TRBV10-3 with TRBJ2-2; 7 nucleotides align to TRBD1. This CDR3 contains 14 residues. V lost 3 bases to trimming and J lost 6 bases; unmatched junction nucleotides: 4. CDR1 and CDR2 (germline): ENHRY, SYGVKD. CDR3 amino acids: CAISDNTGAGELFF. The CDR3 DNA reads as TGTGCCATCAGTGATAACACAGGGGCCGGGGAGCTGTTTTTT.

DNA for the CDR3: TGTGCCAGCGGTGGACTAGGCTCCTACGAGCAGTACTTC. It encodes CASGGLGSYEQYF. The gene calls are TRBV9 and TRBJ2-7; 7 nucleotides agree with TRBD2. Trimming removed 7 bases from V and 0 bases from J; junction bases left unmatched: 4. CDR1 is SGDLS and CDR2 is YYNGEE in the germline V gene. CDR3 size: 13 residues.

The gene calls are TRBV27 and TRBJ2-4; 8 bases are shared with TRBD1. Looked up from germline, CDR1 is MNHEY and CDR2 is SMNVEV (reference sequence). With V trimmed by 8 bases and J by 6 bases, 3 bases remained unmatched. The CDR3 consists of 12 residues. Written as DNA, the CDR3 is TGTGCCAGCGGACAGGGCGGAAACATTCAGTACTTC. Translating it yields CASGQGGNIQYF.

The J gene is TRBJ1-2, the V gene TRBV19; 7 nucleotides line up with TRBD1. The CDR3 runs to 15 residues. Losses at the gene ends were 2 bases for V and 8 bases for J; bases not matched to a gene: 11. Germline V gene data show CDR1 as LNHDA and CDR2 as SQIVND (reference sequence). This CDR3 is CASSISRGQARGYTF. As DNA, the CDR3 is TGTGCCAGTAGTATATCTAGAGGACAGGCACGCGGCTACACCTTC.

The CDR3 region is CASSLMIYRSYEQYF. CDR3 in DNA: TGTGCCAGCAGCTTAATGATCTACCGCTCCTACGAGCAGTACTTC. V is TRBV5-5 and J is TRBJ2-7; no reliable D call. This CDR3 contains 15 residues. Trimming pared 2 bases from V and 0 bases from J, leaving 12 bases between. The germline gives CDR1 SGHKS, CDR2 YYEKEE (reference sequence).

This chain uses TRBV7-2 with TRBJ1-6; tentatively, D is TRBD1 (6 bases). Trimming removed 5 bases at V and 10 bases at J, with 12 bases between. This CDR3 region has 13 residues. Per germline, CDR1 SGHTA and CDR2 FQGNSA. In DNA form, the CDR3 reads TGTGCCAGCAGCGAGAACAGGGTCTCACCCCTCCACTTT. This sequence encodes CASSENRVSPLHF.

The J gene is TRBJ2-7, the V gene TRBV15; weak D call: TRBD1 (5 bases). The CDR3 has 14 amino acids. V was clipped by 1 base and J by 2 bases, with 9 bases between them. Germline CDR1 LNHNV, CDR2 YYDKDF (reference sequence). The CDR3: CATSRAGLPYEQYF. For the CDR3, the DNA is TGTGCCACCAGCAGAGCAGGGTTGCCCTACGAGCAGTACTTC.

CDR3: CASSPRLAGPVQTGELFF. In DNA, the CDR3 is TGTGCCAGCAGTCCCCGTCTAGCGGGACCCGTTCAGACCGGGGAGCTGTTTTTT. This rearrangement joins TRBV6-6 to TRBJ2-2, with 9 bases lining up with TRBD2. This CDR3 is built from 18 residues. The germline CDR1 and CDR2 sequences are MNHNY and SVGAGI (reference sequence). V lost 5 bases, J lost 5 bases, and 15 bases stayed unmatched.

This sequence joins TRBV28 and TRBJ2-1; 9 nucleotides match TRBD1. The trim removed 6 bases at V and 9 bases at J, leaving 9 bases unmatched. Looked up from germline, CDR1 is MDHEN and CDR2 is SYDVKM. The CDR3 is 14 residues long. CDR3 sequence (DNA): TGTGCCAGCAGAAAACAGGGGGCTAAGGGTGAGCAGTTCTTC. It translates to CASRKQGAKGEQFF.

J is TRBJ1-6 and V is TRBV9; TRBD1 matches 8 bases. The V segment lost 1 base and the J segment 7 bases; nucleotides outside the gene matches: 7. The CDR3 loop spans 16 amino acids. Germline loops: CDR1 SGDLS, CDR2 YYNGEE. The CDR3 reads CASSVTPTGENSPLHF. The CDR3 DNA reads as TGTGCCAGCAGCGTAACCCCGACAGGGGAAAATTCACCCCTCCACTTT.

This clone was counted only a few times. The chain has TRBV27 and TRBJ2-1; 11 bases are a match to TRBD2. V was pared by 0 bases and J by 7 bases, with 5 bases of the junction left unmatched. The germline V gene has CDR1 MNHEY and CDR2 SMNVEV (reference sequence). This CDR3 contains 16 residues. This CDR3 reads CASSLSLAGVSNEQFF. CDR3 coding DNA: TGTGCCAGCAGTTTATCACTAGCGGGAGTGAGTAATGAGCAGTTCTTC.

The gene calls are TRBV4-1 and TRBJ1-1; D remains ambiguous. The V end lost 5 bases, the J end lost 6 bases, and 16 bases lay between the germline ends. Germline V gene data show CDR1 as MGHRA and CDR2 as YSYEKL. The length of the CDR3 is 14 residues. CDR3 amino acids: CASSYVRAGSEAFF. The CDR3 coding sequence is TGCGCCAGCAGCTACGTAAGGGCGGGGTCTGAAGCTTTCTTT.